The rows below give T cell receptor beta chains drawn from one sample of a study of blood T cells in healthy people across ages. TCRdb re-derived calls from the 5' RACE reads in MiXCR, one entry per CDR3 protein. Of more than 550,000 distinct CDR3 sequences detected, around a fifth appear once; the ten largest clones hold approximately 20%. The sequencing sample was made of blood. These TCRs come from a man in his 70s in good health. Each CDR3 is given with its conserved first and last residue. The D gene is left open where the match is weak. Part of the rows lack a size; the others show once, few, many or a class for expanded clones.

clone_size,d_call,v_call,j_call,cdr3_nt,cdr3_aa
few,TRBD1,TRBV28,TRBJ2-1,TGTGCCAGCACCGCGTCCGGGACAGGCCGAAATGAGCAGTTCTTC,CASTASGTGRNEQFF
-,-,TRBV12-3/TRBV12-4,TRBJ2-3,TGTGCCAGCAGTTTGGGGACGACCGTGGTGGGAGATACGCAGTATTTT,CASSLGTTVVGDTQYF
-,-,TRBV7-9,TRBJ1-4,TGTGCCAGCAGCTCCACCAGGGGTGCTAATGAAAAACTGTTTTTT,CASSSTRGANEKLFF
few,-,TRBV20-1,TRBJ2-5,TGCAGTGCTGAGCGACCTTCTAAACAAGAGACCCAGTACTTC,CSAERPSKQETQYF
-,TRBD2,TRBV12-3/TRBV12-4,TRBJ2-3,TGTGCCAGCAGTTCCCTCGGGGGGGGACGCCCAGATACGCAGTATTTT,CASSSLGGGRPDTQYF
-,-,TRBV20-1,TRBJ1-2,TGCAGTGCTAGGGCCGGGCCGAGAGCTAACTATGGCTACACCTTC,CSARAGPRANYGYTF
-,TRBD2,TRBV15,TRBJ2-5,TGTGCCACCAGCAAGGGTGGGAGCGGGAAAAAAGAGACCCAGTACTTC,CATSKGGSGKKETQYF
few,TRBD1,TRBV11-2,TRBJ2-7,TGTGCCAGCAGCCGCGGGACAGGGGGAATCTACGAGCAGTACTTC,CASSRGTGGIYEQYF
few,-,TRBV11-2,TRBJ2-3,TGTGCCAGCAACCAACTGGCCAATACGCAGTATTTT,CASNQLANTQYF
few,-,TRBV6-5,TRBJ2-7,TGTGCCAGCAGTTACAGGAGGTCCGAGACTAGACTATCATCCTACGAGCAGTACTTC,CASSYRRSETRLSSYEQYF
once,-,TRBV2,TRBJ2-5,TGTGCCAGCAGTGGCAGTTGGGCAAAAGAGACCCAGTACTTC,CASSGSWAKETQYF
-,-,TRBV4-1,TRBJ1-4,TGCGCCAGCAGCCAGGGGAATGGCAATGAAAAACTGTTTTTT,CASSQGNGNEKLFF
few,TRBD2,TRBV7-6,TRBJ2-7,TGTGCCAGCAGCTTGGGCGCAGCGGGGAGCTCCTACGAGCAGTACTTC,CASSLGAAGSSYEQYF
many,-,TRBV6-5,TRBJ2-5,TGTGCCAGCAGGACCGGGGGCTTGAAGACCCAGTACTTC,CASRTGGLKTQYF
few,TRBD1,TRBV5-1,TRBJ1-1,TGCGCCAGCAGCCAAGACAGGGAAGTCACTGAAGCTTTCTTT,CASSQDREVTEAFF
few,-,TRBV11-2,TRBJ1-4,TGTGCCAGCAGCTTTGGCGCGGCTAATGAAAAACTGTTTTTT,CASSFGAANEKLFF
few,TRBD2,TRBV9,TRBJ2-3,TGTGCCAGCAGCGTAGAGGTGACTAGCGCCTCAGATACGCAGTATTTT,CASSVEVTSASDTQYF
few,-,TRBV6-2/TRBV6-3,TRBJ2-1,TGTGCCAGCAGGCTGACTACTAGTTCGGCTGAGCAGTTCTTC,CASRLTTSSAEQFF
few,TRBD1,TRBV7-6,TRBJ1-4,TGTGCCAGCAGCCCGACAGGGTTTGAAAAACTGTTTTTT,CASSPTGFEKLFF
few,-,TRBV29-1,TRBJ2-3,TGCAGCGCAACAGGGTTGGATACGCAGTATTTT,CSATGLDTQYF
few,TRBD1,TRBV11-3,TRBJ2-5,TGTGCCAGCAGCTTACCCGACAGGGACGACCGAGAGACCCAGTACTTC,CASSLPDRDDRETQYF
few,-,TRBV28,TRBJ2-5,TGTGCCAGCAGTTTCCCCGGGGTTGGTTTAAACCAGTACTTC,CASSFPGVGLNQYF
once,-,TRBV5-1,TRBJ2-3,TGCGCCAGCAGCCTTGGACGCAGGGAGGGCACAGATACGCAGTATTTT,CASSLGRREGTDTQYF
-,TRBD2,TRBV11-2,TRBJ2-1,TGTGCCAGCAGCTTCATACCGGGACTAGCCGCCAATGAGCAGTTCTTC,CASSFIPGLAANEQFF
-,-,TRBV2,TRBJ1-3,TGTGCCAGCAGTGAAGAAGGCGGTGGAAACACCATATATTTT,CASSEEGGGNTIYF
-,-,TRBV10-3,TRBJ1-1,TGTGCCATCGGGGCACGGTCTTCTTTGAACACTGAAGCTTTCTTT,CAIGARSSLNTEAFF
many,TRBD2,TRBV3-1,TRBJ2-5,TGTGCCAGCAGCACGGGACTAGCGGCCGGAGAGACCCAGTACTTC,CASSTGLAAGETQYF
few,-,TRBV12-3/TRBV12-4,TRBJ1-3,TGTGCCAGCAGGTCCCCCGGAAAACCCTCTGGAAACACCATATATTTT,CASRSPGKPSGNTIYF
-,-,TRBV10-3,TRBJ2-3,TGTGCCATCAGTGAGTCAAGGGATGGCACAGATACGCAGTATTTT,CAISESRDGTDTQYF
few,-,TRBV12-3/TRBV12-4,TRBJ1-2,TGTGCCAGCAGTTTAGCAGGGCTCTATGGCTACACCTTC,CASSLAGLYGYTF
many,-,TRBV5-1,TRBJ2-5,TGTGCCAGCAGGCGAGACCAAGAGACCCAGTACTTC,CASRRDQETQYF
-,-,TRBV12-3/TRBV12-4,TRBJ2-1,TGTGCCAGCAGTCCCCCCGGGGCTAACGGGGCAGAGCAGTTCTTC,CASSPPGANGAEQFF
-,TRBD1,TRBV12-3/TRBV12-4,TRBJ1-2,TGTGCCAGCAGTACCGGCCCACAGGGGGCGAACTATGGCTACACCTTC,CASSTGPQGANYGYTF
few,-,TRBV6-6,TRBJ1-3,TGTGCCAGCAGTTACTCGAGGGGAGGGGATGGAAACACCATATATTTT,CASSYSRGGDGNTIYF
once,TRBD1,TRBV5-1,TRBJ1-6,TGCGCCAGCAGCAAGACAGGGGATCAGAATTCGCCCCTCCACTTT,CASSKTGDQNSPLHF
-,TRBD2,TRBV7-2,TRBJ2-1,TGTGCCAGCAGCTTTAGCGGGGTCTCCGTTGAGCAGTTCTTC,CASSFSGVSVEQFF
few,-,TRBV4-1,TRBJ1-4,TGCGCCAGCAGCCGTGGGGAGGGCACTAATGAAAAACTGTTTTTT,CASSRGEGTNEKLFF
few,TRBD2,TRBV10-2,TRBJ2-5,TGCGCCAGCAGTGACCCACGACTAGCGGGGAAACAAGAGACCCAGTACTTC,CASSDPRLAGKQETQYF
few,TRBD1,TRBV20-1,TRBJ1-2,TGCAGTGCTACCCGAACACAGGGGGCTCGGTATGGCTACACCTTC,CSATRTQGARYGYTF
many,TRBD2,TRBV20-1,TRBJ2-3,TGCAGTGCTAGTCCCCGGACTAGTAGGGCGGATACGCAGTATTTT,CSASPRTSRADTQYF
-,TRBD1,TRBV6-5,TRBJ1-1,TGTGCCAGCAGCGTGGGACAGACTGAAGCTTTCTTT,CASSVGQTEAFF
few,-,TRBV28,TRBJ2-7,TGTGCCAGCAGTCCTTACATAAACCACGAGCAGTACTTC,CASSPYINHEQYF
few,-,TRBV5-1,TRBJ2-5,TGCGCCAGCAGCTTGGGACCTAGACAAGAGACCCAGTACTTC,CASSLGPRQETQYF
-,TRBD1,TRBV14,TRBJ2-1,TGTGCCAGCAGACCTCTGACAGGGCTAAACAATGAGCAGTTCTTC,CASRPLTGLNNEQFF
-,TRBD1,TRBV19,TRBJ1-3,TGTGCCAGTAGTACGGGACAGGCTTTAGGTGGAAACACCATATATTTT,CASSTGQALGGNTIYF
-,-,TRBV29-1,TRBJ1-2,TGCAGCGTTGGGGCGGGGGCGAACTATGGCTACACCTTC,CSVGAGANYGYTF
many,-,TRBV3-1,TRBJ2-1,TGTGCCAGCAGCCCTCTTATGGGGAACAATGAGCAGTTCTTC,CASSPLMGNNEQFF
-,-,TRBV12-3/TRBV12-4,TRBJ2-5,TGTGCCAGCAGTTTCGGGGGGCTCTTCAGGGAGACCCAGTACTTC,CASSFGGLFRETQYF
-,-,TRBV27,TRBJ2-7,TGTGCCAGCAGTTCCCCTCCCTCCTACGAGCAGTACTTC,CASSSPPSYEQYF
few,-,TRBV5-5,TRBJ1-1,TGTGCCAGCAGCTTGGGGGGGGCCTTGAACACTGAAGCTTTCTTT,CASSLGGALNTEAFF
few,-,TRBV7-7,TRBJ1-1,TGTGCCAGCAGCTTAGGTCCCCGAGCCTCTGGGGACACTGAAGCTTTCTTT,CASSLGPRASGDTEAFF